The entry that follows covers one T cell receptor (beta chain) sequence. The antigen is not known. The germline V gene encodes CDR1 SGHTA and CDR2 FQGNSA. Between the trimmed V and J ends, which lost 4 bases and 7 bases, there was a span of 16 bases. CDR3 length equals 14 residues. Those who donated were healthy HIV-negative adults, with no recent acute infections or vaccinations reported. Libraries were prepared by immunoSEQ multiplex PCR; TCRdb keeps only in-frame clonotypes and omits some of them. The data hold about 1 million clones, with roughly 80% observed a single time. These data belong to a study of shared clonotypes between healthy human individuals. About the research overall: The composition of the donors was two women and a few men aged 18 to 49.

Study-wide findings and caveats: Clonotypes shared by all four sorted-subset donors had higher generation probabilities than non-shared clonotypes. When naive CD4 clonotypes were compared across a few donors, roughly 4.9% were shared.

The sample comprised memory CD4+ T cells sorted from blood. Regarding subset: CD45RA-negative fraction. The sequence was obtained from a man between 18 and 35 years old in good health. The chain is built from TRBV7-2 and TRBJ1-1; tentatively, D is TRBD1 (6 bases). CDR3 sequence reads: CASSSGAAAIEAFF. The CDR3 bases are TGTGCCAGCAGCTCAGGGGCGGCGGCAATTGAAGCTTTCTTT.